One T cell receptor (beta chain) is described in this entry. A much larger clone is a single base away; this may be a read error. Because it lacks the conserved phenylalanine or tryptophan at the end, this CDR3 is likely a read error. These data belong to a study of T cells in Graves' hyperthyroidism and ophthalmopathy. Source material for PBMCs was over 7.5 ml fresh peripheral blood. Unmatched junction bases numbered 12, after V lost 6 bases and J lost 4 bases. This CDR3 has 16 amino acids. Germline V lookup: CDR1 SGHAT, CDR2 FQNNGV. TCR beta CDR3 regions were amplified from RNA. When the TCR CDR3 underwent first-round RT-PCR, the HTBI primer set was used. TCRdb passed the multiplex PCR reads through MiXCR, listing each CDR3 protein once. The sample yields around 540,000 distinct CDR3 sequences, more than 15% seen once.

The clonotype comes from a woman aged 25 to 39 with Graves' ophthalmopathy. The source material was blood. This chain uses TRBV11-2 with TRBJ1-1; 9 nucleotides agree with TRBD1. CDR3 coding DNA: TGTGCCAGCAGTAGAACCGGGACAGGGTTTTTCACTGAAGCTTTCCTT. Its protein product is CASSRTGTGFFTEAFL.